This T cell receptor beta chain stems from a study of T cells in Graves' hyperthyroidism and ophthalmopathy. Study results and caveats: Ophthalmopathy, as predicted by the model, came a median roughly 6.5 months after the prediction.

Clinical Activity Scores of at least 3, NOSPECS grades of at least 4 and durations under 3 months characterized ophthalmopathy patients. Each diagnosis was grounded in clinical symptoms, serum thyroxine and TRAb, thyroid ultrasound, and orbital computed tomography. The CDR3 loop spans 13 amino acids. Losses at the gene ends were 7 bases for V and 8 bases for J; bases not matched to a gene: 6. Germline lookup yields CDR1 MDHEN and CDR2 SYDVKM. A few counts support this clonotype. The antigen remains undetermined. Amplification of TCR beta CDR3 regions used RNA as the template. Carried out on the TCR CDR3, a first-round RT-PCR used the HTBI primer set. TCRdb reprocessed the multiplex PCR reads via MiXCR and lists one record per CDR3 protein. The repertoire holds 500,000 to 600,000 distinct CDR3 sequences, with less than 20% as singletons.

The chain uses TRBV28 and TRBJ2-4, with 9 bases that match TRBD1. Sequencing was carried out using blood. The receptor comes from a man in his forties with Graves' ophthalmopathy. The CDR3 DNA follows: TGTGCCAGCATTCAGACAGGGGGGGACATTCAGTACTTC. Residues: CASIQTGGDIQYF. The entire variable domain, with the rest obtained from reference TRBV28 and TRBJ2-4, is as follows: DVKVTQSSRYLVKRTGEKVFLECVQDMDHENMFWYRQDPGLGLRLIYFSYDVKMKEKGDIPEGYSVSREKKERFSLILESASTNQTSMYLCASIQTGGDIQYFGAGTRLSVL.